This TCR beta chain came from a study of blood T cell repertoires in COVID-19. This clone came up once. As processed by the authors: Reference gene primers were amplified, and this amplification served to estimate nucleated cell counts. Some clones are missing from TCRdb's copy, which holds only in-frame ones; the method was immunoSEQ multiplex PCR. The V and J calls and clone size were taken over from that table, and D and trimming were inferred from the DNA. The data hold 350,000 to 450,000 clones, with about 91% observed a single time. The CDR3 sequence is 14 residues long. Trimming removed 6 bases from V and 5 bases from J, with 16 bases in between. Germline CDR1 reads MNHNY; CDR2 reads SVGAGI (reference sequence).

The J gene is TRBJ2-5, the V gene TRBV6-6; D may be TRBD1 (6 bases). Input material: peripheral blood. This TCR was recovered from a woman between 40 and 55 years old with COVID-19, enrolled during active disease. The CDR3 DNA follows: TGTGCCAGCAGGCCGAGGACAGCTGGGGAGACCCAGTACTTC. This sequence encodes CASRPRTAGETQYF.